One T cell receptor beta chain is described in this entry. The antigen is undetermined. For TCRbeta, the library was prepared with unique molecular identifiers. A single record per CDR3 protein comes from TCRdb applying MiXCR to the PCR reads. The sample records 450,000 to 550,000 distinct CDR3 sequences, 10% to 12% being singletons. The sample comes from a study of T-cell reconstitution after alpha-beta-depleted transplantation in children. Study-wide findings and caveats: Several hundred expanded graft clones reportedly supplied alpha-beta T cells about two months after transplant.

With V trimmed by 5 bases and J by 6 bases, 11 bases remained unmatched. The CDR3 consists of 16 residues. Germline V lookup: CDR1 SGHVS, CDR2 FQNEAQ. The sample consisted of PBMCs, mostly from graft donor cells, taken 180 days after TCRalphabeta/CD19-depleted stem cell transplant. The receptor was derived from a female patient between 2 and 15 years old who had a stem cell transplant for aplastic anemia, so the T cells may come from the graft donor. The chain carries TRBV7-8 and TRBJ2-2; 8 bases are shared with TRBD2. The CDR3 is CASSASGTRLPGELFF. CDR3 in DNA: TGTGCCAGCAGCGCATCCGGGACTAGGTTACCCGGGGAGCTGTTTTTT. Looking up the rest from reference TRBV7-8 and TRBJ2-2 gives the full variable domain: GAGVSQSPRYKVAKRGQDVALRCDPISGHVSLFWYQQALGQGPEFLTYFQNEAQLDKSGLPSDRFFAERPEGSVSTLKIQRTQQEDSAVYLCASSASGTRLPGELFFGEGSRLTVL.